These T cell receptor beta chains were read from a single sample in a study of T cell repertoires in cytomegalovirus infection. TCRdb called the reads again in MiXCR, with one record for every CDR3 protein. The repertoire holds some 220,000 distinct CDR3 sequences, with around two fifths as singletons. These receptors' antigens are unknown. The sequences come from CD8+ T cells from cultured PBMCs, collected from culture after CMV antigen stimulation. Source of these receptors: a human donor in good health (CMV status not recorded). Some clones in this sample may be carry-over from other donors' samples. CDR3s include the opening cysteine and the closing phenylalanine or tryptophan. A D gene is named only where the DNA matches it firmly. Expanded clones get a size class; other rows say once, few or many, or leave the size out.

TRBJ2-7,15,TRBV28,.,TRBD1,TGTGCCAGCAGCATCCCTCAGGACAGGGGAAACGAGCAGTACTTC,CASSIPQDRGNEQYF
TRBJ2-5,14,TRBV28,.,TRBD1,TGTGCCAGCAGACTCAGGGGGCTGTCAGAGACCCAGTACTTC,CASRLRGLSETQYF
TRBJ2-7,14,TRBV4-1,.,.,TGCGCCAGCAGCCTAGGACCGACCGGGGACGAGCAGTACTTC,CASSLGPTGDEQYF
TRBJ2-2,16,TRBV7-9,few,.,TGTGCCAGCAGCTCGAGGACTGACCGGAACACCGGGGAGCTGTTTTTT,CASSSRTDRNTGELFF
TRBJ2-7,16,TRBV4-1,.,TRBD2,TGCGCCAGCAGCCGTGTGCCGGGAGGGAACTCCTACGAGCAGTACTTC,CASSRVPGGNSYEQYF
TRBJ1-2,15,TRBV27,.,.,TGTGCCAGTAGTTCTAATCAGGGGCATAAATATGGCTACACGTTC,CASSSNQGHKYGYTF
TRBJ2-1,18,TRBV7-6,few,TRBD1,TGTGCCAGCAGCTTAGCTCCGGGTTTGGGACAGAGAGACAATGAGCAGTTCTTC,CASSLAPGLGQRDNEQFF
TRBJ2-2,13,TRBV10-3,.,.,TGTGCCATCACGGTGGCGAACACCGGGGAGCTGTTTTTT,CAITVANTGELFF
TRBJ1-5,15,TRBV19,.,TRBD1,TGTGCCAGTAGTATAGACCAGACAGGGAATAAGCCCCAGCATTTT,CASSIDQTGNKPQHF
TRBJ2-7,16,TRBV19,.,.,TGTGCCAGTAGTGTTACATCCGGACACATAGGGCGAGAGCAGTACTTC,CASSVTSGHIGREQYF
TRBJ2-1,16,TRBV12-3/TRBV12-4,.,TRBD2,TGTGCCAGCAGAAGGACTAGCGGGAGGGGCTACAATGAGCAGTTCTTC,CASRRTSGRGYNEQFF
TRBJ1-1,14,TRBV7-6,.,.,TGTGCCAGCAGCTTAGGAGGGGGAGAGCCTGAAGCTTTCTTT,CASSLGGGEPEAFF
TRBJ2-7,15,TRBV19,once,.,TGTGCCAGTAGTATGGCCTCAGACAGCCCCTACGAGCAGTACTTC,CASSMASDSPYEQYF
TRBJ2-1,15,TRBV11-3,few,TRBD2,TGTGCCAGCAGCCTTACTAGCGCGGCGCACAATGAGCAGTTCTTC,CASSLTSAAHNEQFF
TRBJ2-7,13,TRBV29-1,.,.,TGCAGCGTTGTCGGTTTGGCAGTCTACGAGCAGTACTTC,CSVVGLAVYEQYF
TRBJ2-5,17,TRBV7-3,few,TRBD2,TGTGCCAGCAGCTTTTCCGCGGGGGGGCCGATGGGGGAGACCCAGTACTTC,CASSFSAGGPMGETQYF
TRBJ2-1,16,TRBV7-2,once,TRBD2,TGTGCCGTCGGGACTAGCGGGAGTAGATACGACAATGAGCAGTTCTTC,CAVGTSGSRYDNEQFF
TRBJ1-1,15,TRBV7-6,few,TRBD1,TGTGCCAGCAGCCTTGGACAGGGTGTGAACACTGAAGCTTTCTTT,CASSLGQGVNTEAFF
TRBJ1-2,14,TRBV7-9,few,.,TGTGCCAGCACCCTATACCCCGAAGGGCAAGGCTACACCTTC,CASTLYPEGQGYTF
TRBJ1-1,14,TRBV27,few,TRBD1,TGTGCCAGCAGTTTCAGGGGGGGAAACACTGAAGCTTTCTTT,CASSFRGGNTEAFF
TRBJ1-6,14,TRBV6-5,.,.,TGTGCCAGCAGTTACGAGGAGGGTCGGGCACCCCTCCACTTT,CASSYEEGRAPLHF
TRBJ2-7,14,TRBV20-1,.,.,TGCAGTGCCACAATCCCCGACTCCTCCTACGAGCAGTACTTC,CSATIPDSSYEQYF
TRBJ2-7,15,TRBV27,.,TRBD2,TGTGCCAGCAGTCCCCTAGGGCGGGGGGCCTACGAGCAGTACTTC,CASSPLGRGAYEQYF
TRBJ2-5,15,TRBV12-5,few,.,TGTGCTAGTGGTTTGGTGCAGGGGAGGGGAGAGACCCAGTACTTC,CASGLVQGRGETQYF
TRBJ2-2,13,TRBV6-5,once,.,TGTGCCAGCACCTCAGGGGAGTCCGGGGAGCTGTTTTTT,CASTSGESGELFF
TRBJ2-6,18,TRBV7-9,.,TRBD1,TGTGCCAGCAGCCTCCCCTTTGGACAGGGGCCTGGGGCCAACGTCCTGACTTTC,CASSLPFGQGPGANVLTF
TRBJ2-2,22,TRBV4-2,few,TRBD2,TGTGCCAGCAGCCAAGATCGGGGGTACGGGACTACCCACCTCACCAACACCGGGGAGCTGTTTTTT,CASSQDRGYGTTHLTNTGELFF
TRBJ2-1,16,TRBV7-9,.,TRBD2,TGTGCCAGCAGCGGATATAGCGGGGGGGGCTACAATGAGCAGTTCTTC,CASSGYSGGGYNEQFF
TRBJ2-1,18,TRBV28,.,TRBD1,TGTGCCAGCATTAGTGCCGTAATTACAGGGGAATTGGACAATGAGCAGTTCTTC,CASISAVITGELDNEQFF
TRBJ2-7,14,TRBV28,.,.,TGTGCCAGCAGCAGAGAGCTCGGGTCCTACGAGCAGTACTTC,CASSRELGSYEQYF
TRBJ1-2,19,TRBV19,.,TRBD1,TGTGCCAGTAGTGGATTTGAGGGACAGGGACTTCCTTTCCTCTATGGCTACACCTTC,CASSGFEGQGLPFLYGYTF
TRBJ1-6,17,TRBV7-3,few,.,TGTGCCAGCAGCTTAGGCCCCGGGAGCAACTATAATTCACCCCTCCACTTT,CASSLGPGSNYNSPLHF
TRBJ2-2,13,TRBV7-7,few,.,TGTGCTAGCAGCGCTAGCGTGGCCGGGGAGCTGTTTTTT,CASSASVAGELFF
TRBJ1-5,15,TRBV4-1,few,.,TGCGCCAGCAGCCCCCGGGAGACTAGCAATCAGCCCCAGCATTTT,CASSPRETSNQPQHF
TRBJ1-1,15,TRBV7-3,.,.,TGTGCCAGCAGCCCCACTGGCCCGATGGACACTGAAGCTTTCTTT,CASSPTGPMDTEAFF
TRBJ1-4,14,TRBV6-1,.,.,TGTGCCAGCAGTTACGGGGGAACTAATGAAAAACTGTTTTTT,CASSYGGTNEKLFF
TRBJ2-4,16,TRBV4-2,few,.,TGTGCCAGCAGCCAGGGACTTCTACTAGCCAAAAACATTCAGTACTTC,CASSQGLLLAKNIQYF
TRBJ1-1,15,TRBV4-1,.,.,TGCGCCAGCAGCCAAGAAGGAAGGACAGACAACCGGGCTTTCTTT,CASSQEGRTDNRAFF
TRBJ1-4,15,TRBV28,.,TRBD1,TGTGCCAGCATGGATCCGACAGGGCTTTACGAAAAACTGTTTTTT,CASMDPTGLYEKLFF
TRBJ1-2,13,TRBV5-1,.,.,TGCGCCAGCAGCCCGGGACCTGGCTATGGCTACACCTTC,CASSPGPGYGYTF
TRBJ1-3,14,TRBV11-2,few,TRBD1,TGTGCCAGCAGCTCCGAGACAGGGGGAAACACCATATATTTT,CASSSETGGNTIYF
TRBJ2-2,12,TRBV4-2,few,.,TGTGCCAGCAGTTTTCGTTCCGGGGAGCTGTTTTTT,CASSFRSGELFF
TRBJ2-3,12,TRBV2,.,.,TGTGCCAGCAAACAACGCACAGATACGCAGTATTTT,CASKQRTDTQYF
TRBJ2-5,14,TRBV7-9,many,.,TGTGCCAGCTTACTCGGGCACTCCCAAGAGACCCAGTACTTC,CASLLGHSQETQYF
TRBJ1-5,17,TRBV7-8,.,TRBD1,TGTGCCAGCAGCTCGAAAACAGGGGGCGAGGGCAATCAGCCCCAGCATTTT,CASSSKTGGEGNQPQHF
TRBJ2-3,14,TRBV12-5,.,TRBD1,TGTGCTAGTGGGCCCGGGACAGTCACAGATACGCAGTATTTT,CASGPGTVTDTQYF
TRBJ2-4,16,TRBV29-1,.,.,TGCAGCGTTGAATTGGGGCGGGGACTAGCCAAAAACATTCAGTACTTC,CSVELGRGLAKNIQYF
TRBJ2-7,17,TRBV6-6,.,TRBD1,TGTGCCAGCAGTTACTCGACGGGACAGGTCACAGGCTACGAGCAGTACTTC,CASSYSTGQVTGYEQYF
TRBJ2-7,12,TRBV5-1,few,.,TGCGCCAGCAGCGCAGGGTCCTACGAGCAGTACTTC,CASSAGSYEQYF
TRBJ2-4,14,TRBV7-9,.,.,TGTGCCAGCAGTCCTCCTCTAGCCAAAAACATTCAGTACTTC,CASSPPLAKNIQYF
TRBJ1-3,14,TRBV7-3,.,.,TGTGCCAGCAGTGGCCGAGATTCTGGAAACACCATATATTTT,CASSGRDSGNTIYF
TRBJ2-2,17,TRBV7-6,few,TRBD2,TGTGCCAGCAGCCCCGCGGCGGGAGGGGCGAACACCGGGGAGCTGTTTTTT,CASSPAAGGANTGELFF
TRBJ2-5,15,TRBV7-4,few,TRBD2,TGTGCCAGCAGCGCCTATGGGCGGGGGGGGGAGACCCAGTACTTC,CASSAYGRGGETQYF
TRBJ1-1,16,TRBV7-2,once,.,TGTGCCAGCAGCTTAGATGCTATGGGCTCGAACACTGAAGATTTCTTT,CASSLDAMGSNTEDFF
TRBJ2-7,16,TRBV7-8,many,TRBD1,TGTGCCAGCAGCCCTAGACCCAGACAGGGTTCGGGCGAGCAGTACTTC,CASSPRPRQGSGEQYF